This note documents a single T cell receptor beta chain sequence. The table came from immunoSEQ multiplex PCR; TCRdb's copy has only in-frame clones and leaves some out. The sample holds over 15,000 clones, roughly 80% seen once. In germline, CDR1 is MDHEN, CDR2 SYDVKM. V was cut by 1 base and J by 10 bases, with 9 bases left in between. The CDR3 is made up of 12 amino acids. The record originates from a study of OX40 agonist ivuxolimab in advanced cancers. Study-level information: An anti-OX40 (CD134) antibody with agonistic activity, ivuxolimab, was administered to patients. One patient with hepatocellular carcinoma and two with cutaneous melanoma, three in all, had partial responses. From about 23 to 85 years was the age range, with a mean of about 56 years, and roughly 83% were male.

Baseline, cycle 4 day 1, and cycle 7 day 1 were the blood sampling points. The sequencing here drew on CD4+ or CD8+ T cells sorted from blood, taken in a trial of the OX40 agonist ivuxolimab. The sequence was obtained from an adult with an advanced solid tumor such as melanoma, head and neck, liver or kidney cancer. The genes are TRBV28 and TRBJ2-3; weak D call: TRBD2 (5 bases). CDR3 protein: CASSLSDSAQYF. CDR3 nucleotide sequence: TGTGCCAGCAGTTTATCCGATAGCGCGCAGTATTTT.